This paragraph reports one T cell receptor (beta chain). Its target is unknown. The CDR3 contains 16 residues. The germline V gene encodes CDR1 SGHTA and CDR2 FQGNSA. Germline trimming cut 0 bases from V and 4 bases from J; bases unmatched to any gene: 5. This sample stems from a study of T-cell reconstitution after alpha-beta-depleted transplantation in children. Study-wide results and caveats: A year had passed since transplant, and T-cell counts and diversity by then came mostly from newly produced T cells. Surviving recipient T cells and thymic progenitors produced the high day-60 TCRbeta diversity seen in some patients.

Unique molecular identifiers were incorporated into the prepared TCRbeta library. TCRdb processed the PCR reads anew with MiXCR; each CDR3 protein has one entry. This table holds roughly 50,000 distinct CDR3 sequences, 44% found once. The chain carries TRBV7-2 and TRBJ2-1; 8 positions match TRBD2. The sequenced sample was PBMCs, mostly from graft donor cells, obtained 360 days after TCRalphabeta/CD19-depleted stem cell transplant. The TCR comes from a male patient younger than 18 who had a stem cell transplant for acute lymphoblastic leukemia, so the T cells may come from the graft donor. The CDR3 DNA reads as TGTGCCAGCAGCTTAGCAGTAACTAGCGGTTACAATGAGCAGTTCTTC. Encoded protein: CASSLAVTSGYNEQFF.